The rows below give T cell receptor beta chains drawn from one sample of a study of cytomegalovirus exposure and HLA in healthy donors. This table comes from immunoSEQ multiplex PCR, and its TCRdb copy is limited to in-frame clones, with some not included. Here the sample spans roughly 170,000 clones, roughly 84% being singletons. Sequenced material: PBMCs. These receptors all stem from a man aged 25 to 45 in good health and CMV-seronegative. Both conserved end residues are part of each CDR3. A D gene is named only where the DNA matches it firmly. Rows may omit the clone size; those that give it use once, few, many or a size class.

d_call clone_size j_call v_call cdr3_aa cdr3_nt
NA NA TRBJ2-2 TRBV4-1 CASSQAGWVGELFF TGCGCCAGCAGCCAGGCAGGGTGGGTCGGGGAGCTGTTTTTT
TRBD1 NA TRBJ2-7 TRBV9 CASSRDRDYEQYF TGTGCCAGCAGCCGGGACAGGGACTACGAGCAGTACTTC
TRBD1 few TRBJ2-7 TRBV6-1 CASSPTGATNYEQYF TGTGCCAGCAGTCCTACAGGGGCCACTAACTACGAGCAGTACTTC
TRBD2 NA TRBJ2-1 TRBV18 CASSRSLAGVAPYNEQFF TGTGCCAGCTCACGTTCTCTAGCGGGAGTAGCTCCCTACAATGAGCAGTTCTTC
NA NA TRBJ2-6 TRBV19 CASSSDRFSGANVLTF TGTGCCAGCAGTTCCGACAGGTTTTCTGGGGCCAACGTCCTGACTTTC
TRBD1 NA TRBJ2-7 TRBV5-5 CASSSNTGGVPPVEQYF TGTGCCAGCAGCTCCAATACAGGGGGCGTGCCGCCGGTCGAGCAGTACTTC
NA NA TRBJ2-7 TRBV16 CASSRGDSYEQYF TGTGCCAGCAGCCGGGGGGACTCCTACGAGCAGTACTTC
NA few TRBJ2-1 TRBV4-3 CASSPPEQFF TGCGCCAGCAGCCCTCCGGAGCAGTTCTTC
TRBD2 NA TRBJ2-7 TRBV7-8 CASSPIAGGPYEQYF TGTGCCAGCAGCCCGATAGCGGGAGGCCCCTACGAGCAGTACTTC
TRBD1 NA TRBJ2-6 TRBV5-1 CASSLGTGGSSGANVLTF TGCGCCAGCAGCTTAGGGACAGGGGGATCATCTGGGGCCAACGTCCTGACTTTC
TRBD1 NA TRBJ1-2 TRBV6-1 CASSETGDYGYTF TGTGCCAGCAGTGAGACAGGGGACTATGGCTACACCTTC
TRBD2 NA TRBJ2-7 TRBV30 CAWSIPGGEYEQYF TGTGCCTGGAGTATCCCCGGGGGGGAATACGAGCAGTACTTC
TRBD1 once TRBJ1-1 TRBV7-9 CASSQDRGLTAFF TGTGCCAGCAGCCAAGACAGGGGGCTAACAGCTTTCTTT
NA NA TRBJ1-5 TRBV7-9 CASSPSRNQPQHF TGTGCCAGCAGCCCCTCCCGCAATCAGCCCCAGCATTTT
NA NA TRBJ2-7 TRBV28 CASTVGSRGWDEQYF TGTGCCAGCACCGTGGGGTCCAGGGGCTGGGACGAGCAGTACTTC
TRBD1 NA TRBJ1-5 TRBV19 CASAATGVEFSNQPQHF TGTGCCAGTGCAGCTACAGGGGTCGAGTTTAGCAATCAGCCCCAGCATTTT
NA NA TRBJ1-5 TRBV6-6 CASSYPPGGSYQPQHF TGTGCCAGCAGTTACCCCCCGGGGGGTTCATATCAGCCCCAGCATTTT
TRBD1 NA TRBJ2-7 TRBV11-2 CASSLFGQGGVGEQYF TGTGCCAGCAGCTTATTTGGACAGGGGGGGGTAGGGGAGCAGTACTTC
TRBD2 NA TRBJ2-7 TRBV7-9 CASSSGLAGAPPYEQYF TGTGCCAGCAGCTCGGGACTAGCGGGGGCCCCGCCGTACGAGCAGTACTTC
TRBD2 NA TRBJ2-1 TRBV7-2 CASSSRTSGEQFF TGTGCCAGCAGCTCCCGGACTAGCGGTGAGCAGTTCTTC
NA NA TRBJ2-3 TRBV5-5 CASSLVGAGTDTQYF TGTGCCAGCAGCTTGGTGGGGGCAGGCACAGATACGCAGTATTTT
NA NA TRBJ2-1 TRBV11-2 CASRSLRLAEGWNEQFF TGTGCCAGCAGATCCCTGAGGTTGGCGGAGGGGTGGAATGAGCAGTTCTTC
TRBD1 NA TRBJ2-7 TRBV5-4 CASREGGQGAHEQYF TGTGCCAGCAGAGAAGGTGGACAGGGGGCCCACGAGCAGTACTTC
NA few TRBJ2-3 TRBV6-4 CASSAGTSTDTQYF TGTGCCAGCAGTGCCGGGACTAGCACAGATACGCAGTATTTT
NA NA TRBJ2-5 TRBV6-6 CASSSTVGGETQYF TGTGCCAGCAGTTCTACTGTCGGGGGAGAGACCCAGTACTTC
NA few TRBJ1-1 TRBV2 CASKLGENTEAFF TGTGCCAGCAAGCTCGGGGAGAACACTGAAGCTTTCTTT
NA once TRBJ1-4 TRBV9 CASSPGRGDEKLFF TGTGCCAGCAGCCCGGGGCGGGGGGATGAAAAACTGTTTTTT
NA NA TRBJ1-2 TRBV7-2 CASSLGTDYYGYTF TGTGCCAGCAGCTTAGGAACCGACTACTATGGCTACACCTTC
TRBD2 few TRBJ2-3 TRBV30 CAWSPSPSGGHTDTQYF TGTGCCTGGAGTCCCTCCCCTAGCGGGGGGCACACAGATACGCAGTATTTT
TRBD1 NA TRBJ1-2 TRBV6-1 CASSRRGPNYGYTF TGTGCCAGCAGCCGCAGGGGGCCCAACTATGGCTACACCTTC
TRBD1 NA TRBJ2-3 TRBV5-1 CASNQDRAGTDTQYF TGCGCCAGCAACCAGGACAGGGCTGGAACAGATACGCAGTATTTT
NA NA TRBJ2-7 TRBV19 CASSYRAGYEQYF TGTGCCAGTAGCTACAGGGCGGGCTACGAGCAGTACTTC
NA NA TRBJ2-5 TRBV5-1 CASSLSTRGETQYF TGCGCCAGCAGCTTGTCCACGCGGGGTGAGACCCAGTACTTC
NA NA TRBJ2-3 TRBV6-5 CASSELDTQYF TGTGCCAGCAGTGAGCTAGATACGCAGTATTTT
NA few TRBJ2-5 TRBV2 CASSGQVKETQYF TGTGCCAGCAGTGGACAGGTGAAAGAGACCCAGTACTTC
NA NA TRBJ1-4 TRBV29-1 CSVEGGAEKLFF TGCAGCGTTGAAGGGGGCGCCGAAAAACTGTTTTTT
TRBD1 NA TRBJ2-6 TRBV28 CASSSRDRVSISGANVLTF TGTGCCAGCAGTTCCCGGGACAGGGTTTCGATTTCTGGGGCCAACGTCCTGACTTTC
TRBD1 NA TRBJ1-4 TRBV15 CATSRGGTGEKLFF TGTGCCACCAGCAGGGGTGGGACAGGAGAAAAACTGTTTTTT
TRBD1 NA TRBJ1-5 TRBV6-1 CASSEYYRGHQPQHF TGTGCCAGCAGTGAGTACTACAGGGGCCATCAGCCCCAGCATTTT
TRBD1 few TRBJ1-6 TRBV27 CATQDRGRHNSPLHF TGTGCCACCCAGGACAGGGGGCGCCACAATTCACCCCTCCACTTT
TRBD1 NA TRBJ1-5 TRBV30 CAWSAERGTGGNQPQHF TGTGCCTGGAGTGCTGAAAGGGGGACAGGGGGCAATCAGCCCCAGCATTTT
NA NA TRBJ1-6 TRBV7-9 CASSFGPGRGNSPLHF TGTGCCAGCAGCTTCGGCCCTGGACGGGGAAATTCACCCCTCCACTTT
NA NA TRBJ1-3 TRBV7-8 CASNNMGGSDLSGNTIYF TGTGCCAGCAACAATATGGGGGGGTCCGACCTCTCTGGAAACACCATATATTTT
TRBD1 once TRBJ2-7 TRBV6-5 CASSRETGWIYEQYF TGTGCCAGCAGCCGTGAGACAGGGTGGATCTACGAGCAGTACTTC
TRBD1 NA TRBJ1-2 TRBV25-1 CASSEISHRGHYGYTF TGTGCCAGCAGTGAAATCTCTCACAGGGGGCACTATGGCTACACCTTC
NA NA TRBJ2-2 TRBV9 CASSVVGRGANTGELFF TGTGCCAGCAGCGTAGTTGGCAGGGGCGCGAACACCGGGGAGCTGTTTTTT
TRBD1 NA TRBJ1-5 TRBV5-1 CASSPGTGRSQPQHF TGCGCCAGCAGCCCTGGGACAGGGCGAAGCCAGCCCCAGCATTTT
TRBD1 NA TRBJ1-4 TRBV4-2 CASSQRQGSGEKLFF TGTGCCAGCAGCCAACGACAGGGTTCGGGTGAAAAACTGTTTTTT
TRBD2 NA TRBJ2-5 TRBV5-6 CASSSAPRGGEETQYF TGTGCCAGCAGCTCGGCCCCCCGGGGGGGGGAAGAGACCCAGTACTTC
NA NA TRBJ1-5 TRBV6-1 CASSEPLNQPQHF TGTGCCAGCAGTGAACCTCTCAATCAGCCCCAGCATTTT
TRBD1 NA TRBJ1-2 TRBV4-3 CASSQTGRTGGIYGYTF TGCGCCAGCAGCCAAACCGGACGGACAGGGGGTATCTATGGCTACACCTTC